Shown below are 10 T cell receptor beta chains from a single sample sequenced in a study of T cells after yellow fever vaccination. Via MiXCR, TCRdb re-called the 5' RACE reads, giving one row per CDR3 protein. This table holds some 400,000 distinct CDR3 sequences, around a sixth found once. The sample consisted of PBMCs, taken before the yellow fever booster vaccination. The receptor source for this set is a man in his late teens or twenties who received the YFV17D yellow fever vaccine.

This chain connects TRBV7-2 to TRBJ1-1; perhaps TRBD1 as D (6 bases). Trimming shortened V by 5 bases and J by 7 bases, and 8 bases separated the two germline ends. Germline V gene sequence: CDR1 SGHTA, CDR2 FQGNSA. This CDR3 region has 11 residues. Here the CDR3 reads CASSNRVEAFF. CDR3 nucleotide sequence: TGTGCCAGCAGCAACAGGGTTGAAGCTTTCTTT.

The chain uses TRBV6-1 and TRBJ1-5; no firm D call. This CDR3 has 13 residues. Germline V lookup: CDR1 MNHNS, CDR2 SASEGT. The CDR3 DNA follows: TGTGCAGCCGGGATCGGTTCGGGTCAGCCCCAGCATTTT. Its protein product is CAAGIGSGQPQHF.

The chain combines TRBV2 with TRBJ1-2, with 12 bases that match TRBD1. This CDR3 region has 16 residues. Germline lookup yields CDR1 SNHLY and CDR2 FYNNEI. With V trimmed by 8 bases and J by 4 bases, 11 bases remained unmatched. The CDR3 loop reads CASPTGQGAGAYGYTF. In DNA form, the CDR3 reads TGTGCCAGCCCCACGGGACAGGGGGCAGGAGCCTATGGCTACACCTTC.

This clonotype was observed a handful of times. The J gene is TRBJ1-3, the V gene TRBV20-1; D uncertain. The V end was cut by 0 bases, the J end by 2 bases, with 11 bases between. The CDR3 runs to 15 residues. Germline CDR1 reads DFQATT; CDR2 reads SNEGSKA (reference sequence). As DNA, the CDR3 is TGCAGTGCTAGAGAGGGTGGGTGGGCTGGAAACACCATATATTTT. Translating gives CSAREGGWAGNTIYF.

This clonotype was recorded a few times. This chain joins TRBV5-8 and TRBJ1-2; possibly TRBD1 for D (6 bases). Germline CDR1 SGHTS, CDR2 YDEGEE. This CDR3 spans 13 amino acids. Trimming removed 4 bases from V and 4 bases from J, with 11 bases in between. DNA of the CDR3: TGTGCCAGCAGCCTAAGGGGGATCTATGGCTACACCTTC. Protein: CASSLRGIYGYTF.

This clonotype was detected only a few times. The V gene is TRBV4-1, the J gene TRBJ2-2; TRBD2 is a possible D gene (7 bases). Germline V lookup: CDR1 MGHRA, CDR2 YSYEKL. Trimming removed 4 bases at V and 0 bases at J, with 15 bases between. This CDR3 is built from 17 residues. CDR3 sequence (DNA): TGCGCCAGCAGCCCCCGAGGGGGGGCCTCGAACACCGGGGAGCTGTTTTTT. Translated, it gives CASSPRGGASNTGELFF.

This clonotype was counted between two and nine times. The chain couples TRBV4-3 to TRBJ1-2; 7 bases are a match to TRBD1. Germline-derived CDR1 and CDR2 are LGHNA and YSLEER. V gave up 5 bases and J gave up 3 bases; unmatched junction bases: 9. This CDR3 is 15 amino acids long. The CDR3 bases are TGCGCCAGCAGCTCCGGGACAGCTTCCCACTATGGCTACACCTTC. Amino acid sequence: CASSSGTASHYGYTF.

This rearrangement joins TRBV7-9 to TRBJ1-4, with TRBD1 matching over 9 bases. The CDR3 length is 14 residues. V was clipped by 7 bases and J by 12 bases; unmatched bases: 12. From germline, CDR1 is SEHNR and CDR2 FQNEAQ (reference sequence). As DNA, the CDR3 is TGTGCCAGCAAAGAGTCGGGGACAGGGAATGAACTGTTTTTT. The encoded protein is CASKESGTGNELFF.

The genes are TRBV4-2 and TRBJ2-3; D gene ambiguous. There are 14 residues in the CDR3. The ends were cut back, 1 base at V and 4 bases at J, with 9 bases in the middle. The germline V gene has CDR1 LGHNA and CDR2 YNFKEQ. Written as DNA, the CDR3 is TGTGCCAGCAGCCAAGGGGGAAAGCCAGATACGCAGTATTTT. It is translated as CASSQGGKPDTQYF.

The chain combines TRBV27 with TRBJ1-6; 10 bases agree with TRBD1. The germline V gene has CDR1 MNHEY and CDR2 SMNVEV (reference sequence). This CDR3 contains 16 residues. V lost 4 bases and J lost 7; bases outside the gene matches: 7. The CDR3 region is CASSSLGQGGNSPLHF. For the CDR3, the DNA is TGTGCCAGCAGTTCCCTAGGACAGGGGGGGAATTCACCCCTCCACTTT.